The source of this T cell receptor (beta chain) is a study of T cell changes during pregnancy in multiple sclerosis. Using immunoSEQ multiplex PCR, the repertoire was profiled, and TCRdb retains in-frame clones only, with some absent. This sample yields under 120,000 clones, of which 91% are seen a single time; approximately 3.7% belongs to the top ten. This clone was seen more than once but under ten times. Source: peripheral blood, taken after pregnancy. This clonotype was obtained from a female donor with multiple sclerosis, enrolled in a pregnancy study.

CDR3 coding DNA: TGTGCCAGCAGTGGACAGAATAATTCACCCCTCCACTTT. This encodes CASSGQNNSPLHF. The J gene is TRBJ1-6, the V gene TRBV6-1; possible D gene TRBD1, 5 bases. Deletions cut 4 bases from V and 5 bases from J, with 6 bases between. CDR1 and CDR2 (germline): MNHNS, SASEGT. The CDR3 is 13 residues long.